Here is one T cell receptor (beta chain) with its context. These data originate in a study of blood T cell repertoires in COVID-19. Turning to the study itself: From T cells, B-cell-depleted T cells, or PBMCs came the material, which was cDNA or gDNA.

The CDR3 contains 14 residues. V gave up 4 bases and J gave up 3 bases, with 10 bases separating them. Germline V CDR1 and CDR2: SGHRS, YFSETQ. Participants came from about two dozen US areas, aged roughly 18 to 90 years. Participants reported their clinical history, and cohort assignment relied on those reports. Under the authors' procedure: Amplification of reference gene primers provided the estimated nucleated cell counts. Method: immunoSEQ multiplex PCR; TCRdb's copy keeps in-frame clones and lacks some. V, J and clone size reflect that table, while D and trimming were determined from the DNA. The sample has roughly 250,000 clones, around 87% seen once.

The sample comprised PBMCs or T cells enriched from blood (not recorded which). The clonotype comes from a woman between 35 and 50 years old with acute COVID-19. The chain joins TRBV5-1 to TRBJ1-4, with no clear D. In nucleotides, the CDR3 is TGCGCCAGCAGCCGATTCGCGGCTAATGAAAAACTGTTTTTT. It is translated as CASSRFAANEKLFF.